This is a list of T cell receptor beta chains from one sample in a study of shared clonotypes between healthy human individuals. The table came from immunoSEQ multiplex PCR; TCRdb's copy has only in-frame clones and leaves some out. The data contain some 2 million clones, about 95% of them singletons. Sequenced material: naive CD4+ T cells sorted from blood. The receptors were sampled from a man aged 18 to 29 in good health. Both conserved end residues are trimmed from each CDR3.

V gene,CDR3 protein
TRBV11-2,ASSLKDTQY
TRBV5-1,ASSLTSGGADTQY
TRBV30,AWTATAFNYGYT
TRBV18,ASSANRAASEQY
TRBV7-8,ASSLVGGSSLAGSYEQY
TRBV15,ATSREGGRNSPLH
TRBV5-1,ASSLGGTTGNTIY
TRBV5-6,ASSLPGINYGYT
TRBV5-1,ASSSSSGGPNTGELF
TRBV10-3,AISDRGGPGNTIY
TRBV5-1,ASSLVTGENNSPLH
TRBV13,ASSPSDLAGGGKD
TRBV4-1,ASSQVGEISGNQPQH
TRBV29-1,SVEPNNEQF
TRBV11-2,ASSLGLAGGEQY
TRBV5-6,ASSPGIDEQF
TRBV6-5,ASSFSVGVGGETQY
TRBV13,ASSLGGVNYGYT
TRBV6-5,AIERGTEAF
TRBV19,ASSTVRGSYGYT
TRBV2,ASSEATGGKY
TRBV6-5,ASRAGTGGEQY
TRBV7-9,ASSLARPAGPNEQY
TRBV19,ASSIDPGELF
TRBV19,ASSPGSLMREQY
TRBV2,ASRITNTGELF
TRBV7-9,ASSFGAGGPQETQY
TRBV7-9,ASSLEGGVKTQY
TRBV9,ASSPLSGGRILNEQF
TRBV5-1,ASSSRPGLKDTGELF
TRBV5-6,ASSLGGKTSQETQY
TRBV19,ASSISRMNFNEQF
TRBV6-1,ASRVYRAPTYEQY
TRBV6-5,AIETYNEQF
TRBV5-1,ASRYGLAGGSQETQY
TRBV19,ASSEQREGVQF
TRBV5-1,ASSLTGGATDTQY
TRBV11-2,ASSPPGQVIEQY
TRBV4-1,ASSLQGAGRYEQY
TRBV30,AWSNTGGPSGNTIY
TRBV7-9,ASSLGTVNYGYT
TRBV19,ASVGGANTGELF
TRBV2,ASGVGETQY
TRBV10-3,AISDLTRDHSGNTIY
TRBV7-9,ASSSDRGGNTIY